The present T cell receptor beta chain was sequenced within a study of T cell changes during pregnancy in multiple sclerosis. The CDR3 length is 13 residues. The ends were cut back, 11 bases at V and 6 bases at J, with 20 bases in the middle. The germline gives CDR1 SGHVS, CDR2 FQNEAQ. Assay used: immunoSEQ multiplex PCR; TCRdb lists only in-frame clones, some missing. The table lists approximately 47,000 clones, approximately 93% of them singletons. This clone has only a few counts. Source: CD4+ T cells from peripheral blood mononuclear cells, taken in the first trimester of pregnancy. This TCR was sampled from a female donor with multiple sclerosis, enrolled in a pregnancy study. The V call is TRBV7-8, the J call TRBJ2-7; tentatively, D is TRBD1 (6 bases). CDR3 amino acids: CAGQREPRSEQYF. The CDR3, as DNA: TGTGCCGGACAGAGGGAACCCCGCTCCGAGCAGTACTTC.